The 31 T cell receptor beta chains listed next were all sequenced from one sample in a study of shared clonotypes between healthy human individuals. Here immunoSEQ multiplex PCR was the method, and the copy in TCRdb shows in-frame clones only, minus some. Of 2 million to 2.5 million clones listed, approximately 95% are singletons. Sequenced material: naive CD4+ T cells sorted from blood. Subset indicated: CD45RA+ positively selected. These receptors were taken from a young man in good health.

CDR3 DNA sequence: TGTGCCACCAGCAGAGATCCCGGGAAGCACGGAAACATTCAGTACTTC. Encoded protein: CATSRDPGKHGNIQYF. The gene calls are TRBV15 and TRBJ2-4; D is perhaps TRBD2 (5 bases). The V and J ends lost 0 bases and 6 bases respectively, with 15 bases between them. Per germline, CDR1 LNHNV and CDR2 YYDKDF (reference sequence). The CDR3 consists of 16 residues.

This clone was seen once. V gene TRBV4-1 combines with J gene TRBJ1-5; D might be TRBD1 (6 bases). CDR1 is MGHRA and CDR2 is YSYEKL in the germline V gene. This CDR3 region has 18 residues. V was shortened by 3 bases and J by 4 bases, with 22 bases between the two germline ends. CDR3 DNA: TGCGCCAGCAGCCAGACTCAGTTGGCGACAGGCGTGAATCAGCCCCAGCATTTT. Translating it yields CASSQTQLATGVNQPQHF.

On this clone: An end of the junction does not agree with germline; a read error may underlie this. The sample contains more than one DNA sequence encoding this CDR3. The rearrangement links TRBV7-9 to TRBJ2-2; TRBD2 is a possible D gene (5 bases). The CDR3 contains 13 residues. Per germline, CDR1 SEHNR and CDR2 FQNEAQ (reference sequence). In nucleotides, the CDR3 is TGTGCCAGCAGCTTTAGTAACACCGGGGAACTGTTTTTT. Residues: CASSFSNTGELFF.

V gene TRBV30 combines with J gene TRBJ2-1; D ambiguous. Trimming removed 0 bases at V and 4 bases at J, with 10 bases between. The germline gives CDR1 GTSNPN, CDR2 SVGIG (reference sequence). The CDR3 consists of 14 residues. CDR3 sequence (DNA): TGTGCCTGGAGTGTACGGCAGCAATACAATGAGCAGTTCTTC. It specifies CAWSVRQQYNEQFF.

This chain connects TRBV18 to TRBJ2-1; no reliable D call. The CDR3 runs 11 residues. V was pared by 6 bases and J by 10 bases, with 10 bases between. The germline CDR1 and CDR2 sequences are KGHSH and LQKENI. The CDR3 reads CASSEDQEQFF. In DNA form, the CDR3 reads TGTGCCAGCTCCGAGGATCAGGAGCAGTTCTTC.

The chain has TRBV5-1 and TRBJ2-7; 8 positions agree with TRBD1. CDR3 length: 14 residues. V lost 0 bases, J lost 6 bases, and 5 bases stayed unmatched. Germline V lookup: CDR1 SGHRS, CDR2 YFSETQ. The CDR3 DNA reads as TGCGCCAGCAGCTTGGCGGACAGGGCCGCCGAGCAGTACTTC. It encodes CASSLADRAAEQYF. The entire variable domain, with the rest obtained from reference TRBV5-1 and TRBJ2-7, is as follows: KAGVTQTPRYLIKTRGQQVTLSCSPISGHRSVSWYQQTPGQGLQFLFEYFSETQRNKGNFPGRFSGRQFSNSRSEMNVSTLELGDSALYLCASSLADRAAEQYFGPGTRLTVT.

In DNA form, the CDR3 reads TGTGCCAGCAGCTACGCCGGGACAGTGAACACCGGGGAGCTGTTTTTT. Protein: CASSYAGTVNTGELFF. The gene calls are TRBV7-3 and TRBJ2-2; 7 bases map to TRBD1. V lost 4 bases to trimming and J lost 1 base; unmatched junction nucleotides: 6. Per the germline V gene, CDR1 is SGHTA and CDR2 is FQGTGA. CDR3 length: 16 amino acids.

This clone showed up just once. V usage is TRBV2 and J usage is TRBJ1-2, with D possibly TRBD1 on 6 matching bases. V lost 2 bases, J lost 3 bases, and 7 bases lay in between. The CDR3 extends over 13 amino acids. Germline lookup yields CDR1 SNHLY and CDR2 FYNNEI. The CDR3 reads CASSEQGYYGYTF. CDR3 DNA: TGTGCCAGCAGTGAACAGGGGTACTATGGCTACACCTTC.

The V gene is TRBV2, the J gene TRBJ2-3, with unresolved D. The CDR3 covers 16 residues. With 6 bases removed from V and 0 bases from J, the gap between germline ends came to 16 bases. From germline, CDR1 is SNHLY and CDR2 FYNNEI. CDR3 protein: CASSLRRAASTDTQYF. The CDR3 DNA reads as TGTGCCAGCAGCTTGAGACGGGCAGCTAGCACAGATACGCAGTATTTT.

CDR3 in amino acids: CASSFSLQGGNSPLHF. DNA of the CDR3: TGCGCCAGCAGCTTTTCCCTACAGGGAGGTAATTCACCCCTCCACTTT. V gene TRBV5-1 combines with J gene TRBJ1-6, with D possibly TRBD1 on 6 matching bases. This CDR3 has 16 amino acids. Trimming took 2 bases from V and 6 from J, leaving 15 bases between them. Germline V gene data show CDR1 as SGHRS and CDR2 as YFSETQ.

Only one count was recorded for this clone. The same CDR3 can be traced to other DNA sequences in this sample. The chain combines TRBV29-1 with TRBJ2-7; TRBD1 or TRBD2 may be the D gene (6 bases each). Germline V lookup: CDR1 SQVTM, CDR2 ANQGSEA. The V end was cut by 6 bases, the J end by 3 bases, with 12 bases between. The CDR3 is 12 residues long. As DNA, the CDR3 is TGCAGCGTAGAACAGGGAGGCTACGAGCAGTACTTC. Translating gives CSVEQGGYEQYF.

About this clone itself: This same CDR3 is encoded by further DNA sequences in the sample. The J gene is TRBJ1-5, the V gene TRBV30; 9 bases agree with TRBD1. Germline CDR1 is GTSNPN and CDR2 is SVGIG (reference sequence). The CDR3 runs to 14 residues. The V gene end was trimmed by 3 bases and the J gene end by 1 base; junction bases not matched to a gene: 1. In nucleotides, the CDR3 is TGTGCCTGGAGAGGACAGGGGAGCAATCAGCCCCAGCATTTT. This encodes CAWRGQGSNQPQHF.

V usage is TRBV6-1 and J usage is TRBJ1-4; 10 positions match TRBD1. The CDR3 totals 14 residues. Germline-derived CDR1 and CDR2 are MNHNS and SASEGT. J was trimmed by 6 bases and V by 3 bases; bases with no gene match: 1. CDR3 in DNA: TGTGCCAGCAGTGAGGGACAGGGGTATGAAAAACTGTTTTTT. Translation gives CASSEGQGYEKLFF.

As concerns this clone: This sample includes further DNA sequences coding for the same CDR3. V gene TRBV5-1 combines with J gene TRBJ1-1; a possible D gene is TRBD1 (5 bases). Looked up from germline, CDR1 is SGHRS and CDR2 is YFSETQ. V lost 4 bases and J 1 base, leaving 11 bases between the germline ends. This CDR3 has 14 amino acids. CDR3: CASSAQGGNTEAFF. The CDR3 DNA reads TGCGCCAGCAGCGCCCAGGGCGGGAACACTGAAGCTTTCTTT.

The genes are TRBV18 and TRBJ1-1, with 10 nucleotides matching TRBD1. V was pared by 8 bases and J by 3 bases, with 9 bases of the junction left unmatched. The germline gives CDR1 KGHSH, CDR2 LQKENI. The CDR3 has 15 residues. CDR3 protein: CASARQGAFDTEAFF. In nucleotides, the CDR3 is TGTGCCAGCGCAAGACAGGGGGCCTTCGACACTGAAGCTTTCTTT.

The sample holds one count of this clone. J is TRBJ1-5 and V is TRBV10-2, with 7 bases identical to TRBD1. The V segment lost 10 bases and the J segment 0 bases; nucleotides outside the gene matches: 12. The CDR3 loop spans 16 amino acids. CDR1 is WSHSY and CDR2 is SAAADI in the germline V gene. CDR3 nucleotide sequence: TGCGCCACTTGGGACAGATTCTATGATAGCAATCAGCCCCAGCATTTT. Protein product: CATWDRFYDSNQPQHF.

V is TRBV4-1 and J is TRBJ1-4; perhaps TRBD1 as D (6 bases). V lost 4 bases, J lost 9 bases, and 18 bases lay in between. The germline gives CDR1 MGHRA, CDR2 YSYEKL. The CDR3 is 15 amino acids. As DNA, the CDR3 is TGCGCCAGCAGCCGAGACCGGGACACTACTCAAAAACTGTTTTTT. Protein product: CASSRDRDTTQKLFF.

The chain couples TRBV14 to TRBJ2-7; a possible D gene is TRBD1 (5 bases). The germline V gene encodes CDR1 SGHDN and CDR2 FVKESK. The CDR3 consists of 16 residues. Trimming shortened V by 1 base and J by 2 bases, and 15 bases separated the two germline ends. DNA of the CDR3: TGTGCCAGCAGCCAAGTCTCAGGGCTCCTTACCTACGAGCAGTACTTC. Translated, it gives CASSQVSGLLTYEQYF. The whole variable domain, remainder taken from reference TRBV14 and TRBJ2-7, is EAGVTQFPSHSVIEKGQTVTLRCDPISGHDNLYWYRRVMGKEIKFLLHFVKESKQDESGMPNNRFLAERTGGTYSTLKVQPAELEDSGVYFCASSQVSGLLTYEQYFGPGTRLTVT.

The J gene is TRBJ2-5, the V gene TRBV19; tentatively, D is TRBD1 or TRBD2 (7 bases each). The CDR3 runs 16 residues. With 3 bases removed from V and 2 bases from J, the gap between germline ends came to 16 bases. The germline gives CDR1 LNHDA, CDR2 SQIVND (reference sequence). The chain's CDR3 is CASSMGGGDRQETQYF. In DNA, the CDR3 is TGTGCCAGTAGTATGGGAGGGGGCGACCGTCAAGAGACCCAGTACTTC.

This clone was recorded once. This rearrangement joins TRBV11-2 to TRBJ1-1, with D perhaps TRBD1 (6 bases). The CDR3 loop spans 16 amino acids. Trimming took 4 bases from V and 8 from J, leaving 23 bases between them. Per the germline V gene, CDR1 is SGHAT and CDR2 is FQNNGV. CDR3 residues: CASSSTLGGPGTEAFF. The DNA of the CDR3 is TGTGCCAGCAGCTCTACCCTGGGGGGGCCCGGGACCGAAGCTTTCTTT.

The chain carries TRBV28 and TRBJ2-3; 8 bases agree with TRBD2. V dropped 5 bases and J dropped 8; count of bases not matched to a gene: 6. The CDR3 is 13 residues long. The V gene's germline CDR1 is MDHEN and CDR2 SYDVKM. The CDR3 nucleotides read TGTGCCAGCAGTCCCCCGCTAGCGGGTACGCAGTATTTT. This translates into CASSPPLAGTQYF. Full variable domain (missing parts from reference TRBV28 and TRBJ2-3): DVKVTQSSRYLVKRTGEKVFLECVQDMDHENMFWYRQDPGLGLRLIYFSYDVKMKEKGDIPEGYSVSREKKERFSLILESASTNQTSMYLCASSPPLAGTQYFGPGTRLTVL.

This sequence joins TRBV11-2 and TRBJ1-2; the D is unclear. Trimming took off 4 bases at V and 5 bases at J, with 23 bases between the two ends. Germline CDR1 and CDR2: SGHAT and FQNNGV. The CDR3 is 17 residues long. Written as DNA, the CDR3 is TGTGCCAGCAGCTCCCACGACGTGTCTGACAACATTTATGGCTACACCTTC. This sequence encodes CASSSHDVSDNIYGYTF.

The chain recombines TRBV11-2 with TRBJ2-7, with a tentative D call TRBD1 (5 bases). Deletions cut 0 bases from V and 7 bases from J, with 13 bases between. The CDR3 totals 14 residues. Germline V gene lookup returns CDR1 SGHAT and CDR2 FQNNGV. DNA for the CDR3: TGTGCCAGCAGCTTAGATAAGGGGTTAGGGGAGCAGTACTTC. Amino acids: CASSLDKGLGEQYF.

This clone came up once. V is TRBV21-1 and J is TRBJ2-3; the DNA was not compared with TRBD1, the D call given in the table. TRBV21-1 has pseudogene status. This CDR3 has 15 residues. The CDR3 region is CASSDRTGKADTQYF. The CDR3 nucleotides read TGTGCCAGCAGCGACAGGACAGGGAAAGCAGATACGCAGTATTTT.

The CDR3 spells CASSWTGQGDSPLHF. The CDR3 nucleotides read TGTGCCAGCAGCTGGACGGGACAGGGTGATTCACCCCTCCACTTT. The chain recombines TRBV5-4 with TRBJ1-6, with 9 positions matching TRBD1. The length of the CDR3 is 15 residues. V trimming: 3 bases; J trimming: 8 bases; junction bases outside the gene matches: 6. The germline V gene encodes CDR1 SGHNT and CDR2 YYREEE (reference sequence).

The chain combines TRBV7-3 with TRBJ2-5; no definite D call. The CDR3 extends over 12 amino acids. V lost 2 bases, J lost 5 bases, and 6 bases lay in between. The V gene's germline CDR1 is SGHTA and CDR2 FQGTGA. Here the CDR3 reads CASSLDRETQYF. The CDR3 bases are TGTGCCAGCAGCTTAGACCGCGAGACCCAGTACTTC.

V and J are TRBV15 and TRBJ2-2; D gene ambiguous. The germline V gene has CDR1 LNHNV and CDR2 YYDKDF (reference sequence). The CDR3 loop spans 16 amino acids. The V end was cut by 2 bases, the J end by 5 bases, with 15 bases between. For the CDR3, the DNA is TGTGCCACCAGCAGACCAACAGTAACTTCTACCGGGGAGCTGTTTTTT. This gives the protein CATSRPTVTSTGELFF.

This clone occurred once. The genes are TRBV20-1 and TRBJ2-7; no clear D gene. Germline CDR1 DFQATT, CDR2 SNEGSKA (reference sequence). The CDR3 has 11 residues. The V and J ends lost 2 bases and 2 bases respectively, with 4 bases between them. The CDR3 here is CSARSPYEQYF. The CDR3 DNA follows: TGCAGTGCTAGATCACCCTACGAGCAGTACTTC.

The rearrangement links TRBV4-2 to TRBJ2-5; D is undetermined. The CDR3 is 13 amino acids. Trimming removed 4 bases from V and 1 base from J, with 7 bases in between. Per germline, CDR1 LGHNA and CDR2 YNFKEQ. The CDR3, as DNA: TGTGCCAGCAGCCCGACGGCCCAAGAGACCCAGTACTTC. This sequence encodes CASSPTAQETQYF.

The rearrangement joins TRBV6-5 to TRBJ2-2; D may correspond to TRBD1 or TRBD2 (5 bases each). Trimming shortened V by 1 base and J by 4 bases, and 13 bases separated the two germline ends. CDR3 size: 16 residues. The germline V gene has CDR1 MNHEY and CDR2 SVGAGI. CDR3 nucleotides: TGTGCCAGCAGTTACTTACCCCCCGGGACCACCGGGGAGCTGTTTTTT. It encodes CASSYLPPGTTGELFF.

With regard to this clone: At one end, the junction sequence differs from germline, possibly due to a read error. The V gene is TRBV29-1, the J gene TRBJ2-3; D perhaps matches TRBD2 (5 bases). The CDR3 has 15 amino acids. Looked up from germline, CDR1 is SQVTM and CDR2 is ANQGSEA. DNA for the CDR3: TGCAGCGCCGTCCCAGGAGGAGGTGGCACTGATACGCAGTATTTT. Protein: CSAVPGGGGTDTQYF.